The 6 T cell receptor beta chains below all came from one sample that was sequenced in a study of T cells in women clearing cervical HPV infection. The assay was immunoSEQ multiplex PCR, and TCRdb's table has in-frame clones only and misses some. This repertoire comprises some 30,000 clones; its ten largest clones make up roughly 1.5%. What was sequenced was blood buffy coat. Receptors originate from a woman between 18 and 69 years old with a cervical HPV16 infection that either progressed to CIN3+ or cleared (not recorded which).

Notes on this clone: Read sequence stops 3 residues before the CDR3 end, and the germline J gene provides the missing end. The chain recombines TRBV10-3 with TRBJ2-1, with 7 bases matching TRBD1. Trimming cost V 2 bases and J 5 bases; bases outside gene matches: 9. This CDR3 has 16 residues. From germline, CDR1 is ENHRY and CDR2 SYGVKD. The sequenced part of the CDR3 DNA is TGTGCCATCAGTGAGCTCGCCGGGACAGCCCACAATGAG. It specifies CAISELAGTAHNE. The complete CDR3 sequence is CAISELAGTAHNEQFF.

With regard to this clone: From the germline J gene comes the end of the CDR3, since the read stops 3 residues before it. The chain carries TRBV20-1 and TRBJ1-3, with 10 nucleotides matching TRBD1. Germline assignment: CDR1 DFQATT and CDR2 SNEGSKA (reference sequence). The CDR3 is 14 amino acids. J was trimmed by 2 bases and V by 6 bases; bases with no gene match: 4. The covered CDR3 bases are TGCAGTGCCCCGGGACAGGGGACTGGAAACACC. Its protein product is CSAPGQGTGNT. The whole CDR3 region reads CSAPGQGTGNTIYF.

Comments on this clone: The CDR3 extends 3 residues past the end of the read, so its final part is completed from the germline J gene. The V call is TRBV2, the J call TRBJ2-3, with 13 bases matching TRBD2. CDR1 and CDR2 from the germline V gene are SNHLY and FYNNEI. V was pared by 6 bases and J by 5 bases, with 11 bases of the junction left unmatched. This CDR3 is 17 amino acids long. The CDR3 bases that were read are TGTGCCAGCAGACTCGGACTAGCGGGGGTCCGGGGAGATACG. Translated: CASRLGLAGVRGDT. The whole CDR3 protein is CASRLGLAGVRGDTQYF.

A word on this clone: The read is 3 residues too short to cover the CDR3 end, so that end is filled in from the germline J gene. This rearrangement joins TRBV20-1 to TRBJ2-5, with D perhaps matching TRBD1 (5 bases). Germline CDR1 DFQATT, CDR2 SNEGSKA (reference sequence). The CDR3 is made up of 13 amino acids. Trimming took off 1 base at V and 0 bases at J, with 6 bases between the two ends. The part of the CDR3 DNA that was read is TGCAGTGCTAGAGCACAGGACCAAGAGACC. This sequence encodes CSARAQDQET. The full CDR3 protein reads CSARAQDQETQYF.

Of note for this clone: The read gets to within 3 residues of the CDR3 end, and the germline J gene fills in the rest. V gene TRBV7-2 combines with J gene TRBJ2-1; 10 bases fit TRBD2. Germline V gene data show CDR1 as SGHTA and CDR2 as FQGNSA. V lost 6 bases and J lost 8; bases outside the gene matches: 4. The CDR3 contains 13 residues. CDR3 bases read: TGTGCCAGCAGGGTAGCGGGAGGCGATGAG. This codes for CASRVAGGDE. The entire CDR3 sequence reads CASRVAGGDEQFF.

CDR3 residues: CASRLTGGGNSPLFF. CDR3 DNA (partial): TGTGCCAGCAGGCTGACAGGGGGCGGGAATTCACCA. This chain connects TRBV2 to TRBJ1-4; TRBD1 matches 10 bases. The read terminates 3 residues ahead of where the CDR3 ends, so the germline J gene completes it. The CDR3 is made up of 15 amino acids. Germline CDR1 and CDR2: SNHLY and FYNNEI.